The next 20 T cell receptor beta chains were all read from a single sample in a study of vaccination effects on CD4 cells after COVID-19. Cells that had been cultured for 10 days were the source of isolated CD4+ T cells. Vaccination of participants consisted of two doses of either the BNT162b2 or mRNA-1273 vaccine. Which antigens these TCRs recognize remains unknown. Method: immunoSEQ multiplex PCR; TCRdb's copy keeps in-frame clones and lacks some. The sample consists of more than 60,000 clones, 74% of them appearing once. The specimen was CD4+ T cells from PBMCs cultured without peptide, collected after COVID-19 vaccination. These receptors originate from a human donor who received a COVID-19 vaccine.

This clone has just a few counts. This chain connects TRBV10-1 to TRBJ1-5; TRBD1 aligns across 8 bases. This CDR3 is built from 18 residues. Germline CDR1 and CDR2: WNHNN and SYGVQD (reference sequence). The ends lost 4 bases at V and 6 bases at J; junction bases unmatched: 17. This chain's CDR3 is CASSGPVGQGSGGQPQHF. The CDR3 DNA follows: TGCGCCAGCAGTGGGCCAGTAGGACAGGGATCAGGAGGTCAGCCCCAGCATTTT.

The CDR3 DNA sequence: TGCGCCAGCCGACTCGGGACAGGGGGACTCCAAGAGACCCAGTACTTC. Protein sequence: CASRLGTGGLQETQYF. V is TRBV5-1 and J is TRBJ2-5; 11 bases match TRBD1. Trimming at V came to 7 bases and at J to 1 base, leaving 9 bases not matched to a gene. The V gene's germline CDR1 is SGHRS and CDR2 YFSETQ. The CDR3 contains 16 residues.

J is TRBJ1-5 and V is TRBV6-1; D is unclear. CDR1 is MNHNS, CDR2 SASEGT, per germline. The germline V and J ends were trimmed by 2 bases and 3 bases, with 8 bases remaining between them. The CDR3 is 14 amino acids. The CDR3 DNA follows: TGTGCCAGCAGTGAATTAAGGGCCAATCAGCCCCAGCATTTT. Protein sequence: CASSELRANQPQHF.

V and J are TRBV4-3 and TRBJ1-5, with D perhaps matching TRBD1 (5 bases). Trimming shortened V by 2 bases and J by 7 bases, and 9 bases separated the two germline ends. Germline assignment: CDR1 LGHNA and CDR2 YSLEER. This CDR3 spans 13 amino acids. CDR3 coding DNA: TGCGCCAGCAGCCAACAAGGGGACCAGCCCCAGCATTTT. Translated, it gives CASSQQGDQPQHF.

Here the CDR3 reads CASSPATSLFYNEQFF. CDR3 DNA sequence: TGTGCCAGCAGCCCGGCGACTAGCTTATTCTACAATGAGCAGTTCTTC. The chain uses TRBV5-6 and TRBJ2-1; 7 bases line up with TRBD2. Germline CDR1 reads SGHDT; CDR2 reads YYEEEE. Germline trimming cut 4 bases from V and 3 bases from J; bases unmatched to any gene: 10. There are 16 residues in the CDR3.

This chain uses TRBV5-1 with TRBJ2-2; no firm D call. Germline assignment: CDR1 SGHRS and CDR2 YFSETQ. This CDR3 region has 15 residues. Trimming took off 2 bases at V and 7 bases at J, with 15 bases between the two ends. CDR3: CASSLVSGNDGELFF. The CDR3 DNA follows: TGCGCCAGCAGCTTAGTTTCCGGAAATGACGGGGAGCTGTTTTTT.

There are a few counts of this clone. The chain carries TRBV9 and TRBJ2-1; 12 bases line up with TRBD2. Looked up from germline, CDR1 is SGDLS and CDR2 is YYNGEE. Trimming removed 3 bases from V and 7 bases from J; junction bases left unmatched: 8. The CDR3 contains 16 residues. The CDR3 DNA reads TGTGCCAGCAGCGCCTCCGGGACTAGCGGGCCTAATGAGCAGTTCTTC. Protein sequence: CASSASGTSGPNEQFF.

The rearrangement links TRBV5-1 to TRBJ2-3; a weak D match, TRBD1 (5 bases). CDR1 and CDR2 from the germline V gene are SGHRS and YFSETQ. The CDR3 contains 16 residues. V lost 2 bases and J 4 bases, leaving 17 bases between the germline ends. The CDR3 DNA is TGCGCCAGCAGCTTCCAACAGACAGCTAACCCAGATACGCAGTATTTT. It specifies CASSFQQTANPDTQYF.

V and J are TRBV3-1 (or the pseudogene TRBV3-2) and TRBJ1-3; 7 nucleotides agree with TRBD1. This CDR3 spans 17 amino acids. V was clipped by 4 bases and J by 0 bases; unmatched bases: 9. Germline V gives CDR1 LGHDT, CDR2 YNNKEL (reference sequence). Here the CDR3 reads CASSPGQVTYSGNTIYF. In DNA, the CDR3 is TGTGCCAGCAGCCCCGGACAGGTGACCTACTCTGGAAACACCATATATTTT.

This clone came up a few times. V and J are TRBV5-1 and TRBJ1-1, with 8 positions matching TRBD1. The ends lost 4 bases at V and 8 bases at J; junction bases unmatched: 10. This CDR3 has 14 amino acids. CDR1 and CDR2 (germline): SGHRS, YFSETQ. CDR3 in amino acids: CASSRTTGVLEAFF. CDR3 bases: TGCGCCAGCAGCCGAACGACAGGGGTGCTAGAAGCTTTCTTT.

This sequence joins TRBV5-4 and TRBJ2-5; a weak D match, TRBD2 (6 bases). V lost 4 bases to trimming and J lost 5 bases, with 12 bases between them. This CDR3 is built from 13 residues. The germline V gene encodes CDR1 SGHNT and CDR2 YYREEE (reference sequence). The CDR3 DNA reads TGTGCCAGCAGCCCCCCGGGGAGGGAGACCCAGTACTTC. This encodes CASSPPGRETQYF.

This clone was seen only a few times. This rearrangement joins TRBV10-2 to TRBJ2-7; tentative D call: TRBD2 (5 bases). CDR1 is WSHSY and CDR2 is SAAADI in the germline V gene. The CDR3 has 12 residues. V dropped 4 bases and J dropped 3 bases, with 7 bases sitting between them. CDR3 coding DNA: TGCGCCAGCAGTGTGGGAGACTACGAGCAGTACGTC. It translates to CASSVGDYEQYV.

The chain links TRBV2 to TRBJ1-2, with D perhaps matching TRBD1 (6 bases). This CDR3 region has 15 residues. Germline V gene data show CDR1 as SNHLY and CDR2 as FYNNEI. The ends were cut back, 4 bases at V and 4 bases at J, with 16 bases in the middle. CDR3 sequence: CASSGGGLQIYGYTF. In nucleotides, the CDR3 is TGTGCCAGCAGTGGCGGGGGCCTGCAAATCTATGGCTACACCTTC.

This clone was picked up one time. The chain's CDR3 is CASSLRDRGGDTQYF. The DNA for the CDR3 is TGCGCCAGCAGCTTACGGGACAGGGGAGGGGATACGCAGTATTTT. V usage is TRBV5-1 and J usage is TRBJ2-3, with 10 bases matching TRBD1. The ends lost 2 bases at V and 6 bases at J; junction bases unmatched: 6. This CDR3 comprises 15 residues. The V gene's germline CDR1 is SGHRS and CDR2 YFSETQ.

This clone was observed a single time. The V call is TRBV3-1 (or the pseudogene TRBV3-2), the J call TRBJ2-3; 11 bases fit TRBD2. V trimming: 4 bases; J trimming: 3 bases; junction bases outside the gene matches: 6. The CDR3 consists of 16 residues. Germline-derived CDR1 and CDR2 are LGHDT and YNNKEL (reference sequence). The CDR3 nucleotides are TGTGCCAGCAGCCCATTTAGCGGGGGGGCAACAGATACGCAGTATTTT. It translates to CASSPFSGGATDTQYF.

This clone was counted a few times. The V gene is TRBV7-2, the J gene TRBJ1-6, with TRBD1 matching over 7 bases. With V trimmed by 5 bases and J by 8 bases, 9 bases remained unmatched. Germline loops: CDR1 SGHTA, CDR2 FQGNSA. The CDR3 runs to 15 residues. The CDR3 loop reads CASSVRDSTYSPLHF. CDR3 nucleotides: TGTGCCAGCAGCGTCCGGGACAGTACTTATTCACCCCTCCACTTT.

This sequence joins TRBV4-3 and TRBJ2-3, with a weak D call TRBD2 (7 bases). This CDR3 contains 16 residues. Germline V lookup: CDR1 LGHNA, CDR2 YSLEER. V shed 1 base and J shed 2 bases, with 13 bases lying between them. CDR3 sequence reads: CASSQGRRGPTDTQYF. The CDR3 nucleotides are TGCGCCAGCAGCCAAGGGAGGCGGGGGCCCACAGATACGCAGTATTTT.

The chain carries TRBV6-5 and TRBJ2-3; tentative D call: TRBD1 (6 bases). CDR1 and CDR2 from the germline V gene are MNHEY and SVGAGI. With 4 bases removed from V and 0 bases from J, the gap between germline ends came to 14 bases. The CDR3 is 16 amino acids. The CDR3 DNA sequence: TGTGCCAGCAGTTCCTCATCGGACAGTAGCACAGATACGCAGTATTTT. Translated, it gives CASSSSSDSSTDTQYF.

The chain is built from TRBV27 and TRBJ2-7; D tentatively reads TRBD1 or TRBD2 (5 bases each). The CDR3 is 15 residues long. CDR1 is MNHEY and CDR2 is SMNVEV in the germline V gene (reference sequence). The V end lost 6 bases, the J end lost 4 bases, and 19 bases lay between the germline ends. The CDR3 DNA reads TGTGCCAGCAGGTTCTCCCGGGGCCTCGGGTACGAGCAGTACGTC. Protein product: CASRFSRGLGYEQYV.

This rearrangement joins TRBV7-2 to TRBJ1-2, with TRBD1 as a possible D gene (5 bases). There are 13 residues in the CDR3. V lost 1 base and J 2 bases, leaving 5 bases between the germline ends. Germline loops: CDR1 SGHTA, CDR2 FQGNSA. Written as DNA, the CDR3 is TGTGCCAGCAGCTTAGGGGGGAACTATGGCTACACCTTC. It yields the protein CASSLGGNYGYTF. Variable domain in full (rest from reference TRBV7-2 and TRBJ1-2): GAGVSQSPSNKVTEKGKDVELRCDPISGHTALYWYRQSLGQGLEFLIYFQGNSAPDKSGLPSDRFSAERTGGSVSTLTIQRTQQEDSAVYLCASSLGGNYGYTFGSGTRLTVV.